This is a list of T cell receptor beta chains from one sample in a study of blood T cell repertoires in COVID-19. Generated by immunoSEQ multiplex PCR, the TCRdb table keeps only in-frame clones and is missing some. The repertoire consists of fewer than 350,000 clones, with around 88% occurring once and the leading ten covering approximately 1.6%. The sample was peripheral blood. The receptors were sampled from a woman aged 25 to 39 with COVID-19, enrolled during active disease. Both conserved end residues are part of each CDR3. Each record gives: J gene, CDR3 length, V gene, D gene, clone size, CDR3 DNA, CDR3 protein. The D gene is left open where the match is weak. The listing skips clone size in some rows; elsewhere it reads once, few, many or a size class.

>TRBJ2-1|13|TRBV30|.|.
TGTGCCTGGAGTCAGAGACTGTACAATGAGCAGTTCTTC
CAWSQRLYNEQFF
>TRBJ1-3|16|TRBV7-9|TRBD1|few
TGTGCCAGCAGCTCGACAGGGATGGACTCTGGAAACACCATATATTTT
CASSSTGMDSGNTIYF
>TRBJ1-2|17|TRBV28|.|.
TGTGCCAGCACACCAACCTTCGTGAGGACTGTTAACTATGGCTACACCTTC
CASTPTFVRTVNYGYTF
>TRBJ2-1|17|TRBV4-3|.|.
TGCGCCAGCAGCCAAGATAGGACATTCAGCTCCTACAATGAGCAGTTCTTC
CASSQDRTFSSYNEQFF
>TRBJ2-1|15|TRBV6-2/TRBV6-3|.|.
TGTGCCAGCAGTTACGTCCTGGGGCCCTACAATGAGCAGTTCTTC
CASSYVLGPYNEQFF
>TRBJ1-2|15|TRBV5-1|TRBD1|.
TGCGCCAGCAGCTTGGGTGAGACAGGGGCTTATGGCTACACCTTC
CASSLGETGAYGYTF
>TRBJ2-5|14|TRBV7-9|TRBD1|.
TGTGCCAGCAGCTTCCCAGGGGGACAAGAGACCCAGTACTTC
CASSFPGGQETQYF
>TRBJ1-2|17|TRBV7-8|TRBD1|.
TGTGCCAGCAGCACTCAAGGGGACAGGGCGGGGAGCTATGGCTACACCTTC
CASSTQGDRAGSYGYTF
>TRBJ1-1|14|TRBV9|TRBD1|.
TGTGCCAGCAGCCTAGGGACAGTCTACACTGAAGCTTTCTTT
CASSLGTVYTEAFF
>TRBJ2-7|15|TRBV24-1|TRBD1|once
TGTGCCACCAGTGCCTCCGGGACAGGGGCCTACGAGCAGTACTTC
CATSASGTGAYEQYF
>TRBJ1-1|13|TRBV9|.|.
TGTGCCAGCAGCGTAGAAGGGGGCACTGAAGCTTTCTTT
CASSVEGGTEAFF
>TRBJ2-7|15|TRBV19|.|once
TGTGCCAGCGGAACCTTTGTACAGGGACGGTACGAGCAGTACTTC
CASGTFVQGRYEQYF
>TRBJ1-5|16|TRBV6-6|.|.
TGTGCCAGCAGTTACTCGATTGCGGGATGGAATCAGCCCCAGCATTTT
CASSYSIAGWNQPQHF
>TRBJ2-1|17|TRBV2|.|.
TGTGCCAGCAGTGAACGGAGGAGTCTTAGCTCCTACAATGAGCAGTTCTTC
CASSERRSLSSYNEQFF
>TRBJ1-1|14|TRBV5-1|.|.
TGCGCCAGCAGCTTGGAGGGGAAGGGGACTGAAGCTTTCTTT
CASSLEGKGTEAFF
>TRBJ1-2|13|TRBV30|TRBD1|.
TGTGCCTGGAGTCAACAGGGGGCGGATGGCTACACCTTC
CAWSQQGADGYTF
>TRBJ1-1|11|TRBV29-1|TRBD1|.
TGCAGCGTGGCGACAGGGCCGGACCTCCCCTTT
CSVATGPDLPF
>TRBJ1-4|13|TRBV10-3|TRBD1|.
TGTGCCATCGCGACAGGGGAGGGTGAAAAACTGTTTTTT
CAIATGEGEKLFF
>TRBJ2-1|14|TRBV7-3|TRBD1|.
TGTGCCAGCAGCTTATCCGGGACAGGGGATGAGCAGTTCTTC
CASSLSGTGDEQFF
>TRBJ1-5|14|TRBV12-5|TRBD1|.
TGTGCTAGTGGTTATGACAGGGGCAATCAGCCCCAGCATTTT
CASGYDRGNQPQHF
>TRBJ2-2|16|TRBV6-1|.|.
TGTGCCAGCAGTGAACGAGGGCGCGAGAACACCGGGGAGCTGTTTTTT
CASSERGRENTGELFF
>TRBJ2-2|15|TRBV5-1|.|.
TGCGCCAGCAGCTTGGACGGAGCGAACACCGGGGAGCTGTTTTTT
CASSLDGANTGELFF
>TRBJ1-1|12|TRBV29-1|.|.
TGCAGCGTCGCAAGGACAGTCGCTGAAGCTTTCTTT
CSVARTVAEAFF
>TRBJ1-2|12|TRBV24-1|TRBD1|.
TGTGCCACTAGCCAGGGGGGCTATGGCTACACCTTC
CATSQGGYGYTF
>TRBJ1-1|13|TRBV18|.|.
TGTGCCAGCTCAGCCAAGGGGGGGACTGAAGCTTTCTTT
CASSAKGGTEAFF
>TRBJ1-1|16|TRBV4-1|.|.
TGCGCCAGCAGCCAATCCTCTTCAGGAGGGAACACTGAAGCTTTCTTT
CASSQSSSGGNTEAFF
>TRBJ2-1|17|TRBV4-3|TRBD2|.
TGCGCCAGCAGCCAAGATCGACTAGCGGGGACCTACAATGAGCAGTTCTTC
CASSQDRLAGTYNEQFF
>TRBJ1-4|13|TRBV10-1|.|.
TGCGCCAGCAGTGAGGGAGGGTACGGAAAACTGTTTTTT
CASSEGGYGKLFF
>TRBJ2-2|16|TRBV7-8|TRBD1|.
TGTGCCAGCAGTCCCCAAACAGGGGCGGACACCGGGGAGCTGTTTTTT
CASSPQTGADTGELFF
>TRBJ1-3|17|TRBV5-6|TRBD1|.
TGTGCCAGCAGCTTCGGACAGGGGGGGTACTCTGGAAACACCATATATTTT
CASSFGQGGYSGNTIYF
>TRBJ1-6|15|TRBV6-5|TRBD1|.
TGTGCCAGCAGCCCGGACAGGCCCTATAATTCACCCCTCCACTTT
CASSPDRPYNSPLHF
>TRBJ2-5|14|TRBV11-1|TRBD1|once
TGTGCCAGCAGCTCTCTACAGGGGGAAGAGACCCAGTACTTC
CASSSLQGEETQYF
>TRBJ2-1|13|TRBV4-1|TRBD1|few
TGCGCCAGTACCGGACCAGGGGGCGATGAGCAGTTCTTC
CASTGPGGDEQFF
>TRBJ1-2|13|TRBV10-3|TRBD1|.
TGTGCCATCCAGGAGACAGGGTTTTATGGCTACACCTTC
CAIQETGFYGYTF
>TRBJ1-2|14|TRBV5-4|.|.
TGTGCCAGCAGCTTGAAGGGCGAGGGCTATGGCTACACCTTC
CASSLKGEGYGYTF
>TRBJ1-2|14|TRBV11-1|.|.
TGTGCCAGCAGCCAGCGGCCAGGGGCGTATGGCTACACCTTC
CASSQRPGAYGYTF
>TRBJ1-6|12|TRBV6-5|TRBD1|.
TGTGCCGGCAGGACAGGGAATTCACCCCTCCACTTT
CAGRTGNSPLHF
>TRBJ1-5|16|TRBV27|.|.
TGTGCCAGCACCGACCTGAGTAGGGGAGGGAATCAGCCCCAGCATTTT
CASTDLSRGGNQPQHF
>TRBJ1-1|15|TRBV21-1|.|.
TGTGCCAGCAGCAAAGGTGTACTGATGAACACTGAAGCTTTCTTT
CASSKGVLMNTEAFF
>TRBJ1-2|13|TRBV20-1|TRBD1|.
TGCAGTGCTAGTCGGGGACAGCTCTATGGCTACACCTTC
CSASRGQLYGYTF
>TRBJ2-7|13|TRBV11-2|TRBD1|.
TGTGCCAGCAGCTCGACAGGGTCCTACGAGCAGTACTTC
CASSSTGSYEQYF
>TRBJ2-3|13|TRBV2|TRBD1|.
TGTGCCAGCAGAACAGGGACAGTAGGTACGCAGTATTTT
CASRTGTVGTQYF
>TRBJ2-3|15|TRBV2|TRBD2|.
TGTGCCAGCAGTGAAGGGGCGGGGGGAACAGATACGCAGTATTTT
CASSEGAGGTDTQYF
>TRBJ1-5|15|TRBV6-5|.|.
TGTGCCAGCAGTTACTCAAAAGGGGGCAATCAGCCCCAGCATTTT
CASSYSKGGNQPQHF
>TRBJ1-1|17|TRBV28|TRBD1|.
TGTGCCAGCGAGGGGGCATATGGCGGACAGGGAGAAGTTGAAGCTTTCTTT
CASEGAYGGQGEVEAFF
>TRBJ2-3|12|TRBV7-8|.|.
TGTGCCAGCAGCTTAGTGCGAGATACGCAGTATTTT
CASSLVRDTQYF
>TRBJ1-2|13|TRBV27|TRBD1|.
TGTGCCAGCAGGGAGACAGGGACCCTCGGCTACACCTTC
CASRETGTLGYTF
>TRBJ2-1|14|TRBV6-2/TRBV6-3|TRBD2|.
TGTGCCAGCAGTCCAGGGACTAGCGGCAATGAGCAGTTCTTC
CASSPGTSGNEQFF
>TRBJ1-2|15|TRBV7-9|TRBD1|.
TGTGCCAGCAGCCAACGGGACAGTTCTAACTATGGCTACACCTTC
CASSQRDSSNYGYTF
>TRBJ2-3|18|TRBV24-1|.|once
TGTGCCACCAGTGATGGCCGGCCTGGGACACCAGCGGGGGATACGCAGTATTTT
CATSDGRPGTPAGDTQYF
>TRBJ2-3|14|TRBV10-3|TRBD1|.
TGTGCCATCAACGGACAGGGAGGAGAAGATACGCAGTATTTT
CAINGQGGEDTQYF
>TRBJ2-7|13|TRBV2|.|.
TGTGCCAGCAGTCCAGGGTTGGTTTACGAGCAGTACTTC
CASSPGLVYEQYF
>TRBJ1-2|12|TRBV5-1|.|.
TGCGCCAGCAGCCTGACACAAGTCGGCTACACCTTC
CASSLTQVGYTF